This T cell receptor beta chain was identified in a study of cytomegalovirus exposure and HLA in healthy donors. Study-level background: Most genotyped donors, around four fifths of 398, had Caucasian-associated genetic ancestry. General study findings and limits: One variant, a missense change in DCLRE1C, was linked in a later analysis to TCR beta V- and J-gene trimming. Several V segments, TRBV6-2 and TRBV6-3 among them, could not be told apart and were dropped.

Worth noting for this clone: Its antigen is not identified.

V gave up 7 bases and J gave up 1 base, with 13 bases separating them. Per germline, CDR1 MDHEN and CDR2 SYDVKM. The CDR3 is 14 residues long. The PCR was carried out with 60 Vbeta primers and 13 Jbeta primers. TCRdb keeps only in-frame clones here, not all; method: immunoSEQ multiplex PCR. The table includes 130,000 or so clones, 50% to 75% detected once. The chain combines TRBV28 with TRBJ1-1; D is ambiguous. The TCR comes from a woman between 40 and 55 years old in good health and CMV-seronegative. Sequencing input: PBMCs. CDR3 nucleotides: TGTGCCAGCACCTTTCTAGAGAAGAACACTGAAGCTTTCTTT. The encoded protein is CASTFLEKNTEAFF.